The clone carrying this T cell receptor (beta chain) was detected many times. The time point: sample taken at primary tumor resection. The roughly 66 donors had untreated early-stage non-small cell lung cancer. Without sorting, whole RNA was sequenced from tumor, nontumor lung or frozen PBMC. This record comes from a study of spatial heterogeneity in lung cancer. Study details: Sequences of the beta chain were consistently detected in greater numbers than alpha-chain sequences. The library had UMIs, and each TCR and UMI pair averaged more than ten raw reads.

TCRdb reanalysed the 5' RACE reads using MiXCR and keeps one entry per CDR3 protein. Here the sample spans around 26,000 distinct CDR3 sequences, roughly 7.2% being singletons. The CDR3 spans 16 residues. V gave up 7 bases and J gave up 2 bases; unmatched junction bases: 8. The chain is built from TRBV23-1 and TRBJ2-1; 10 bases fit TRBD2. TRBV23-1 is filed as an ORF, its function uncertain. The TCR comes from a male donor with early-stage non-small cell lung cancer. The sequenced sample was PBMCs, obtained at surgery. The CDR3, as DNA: TGCGCCAGCACCGCTAGCGGGAGTTCGGCCTACAATGAGCAGTTCTTC. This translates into CASTASGSSAYNEQFF.